What follows is one T cell receptor beta chain and its context. This clonotype was detected ten times or more. This clone's antigen is unknown. Base quality data are lacking; no much larger clone is found one base away. The data were taken from a study of human T cells and chemical hapten exposure (dated by TCRdb to the early 2020s). Regarding the study in general: For sensitization, 2% DPC in acetone was applied to an approximately 2 cm by approximately 2 cm area of upper inner arm skin. Blood for TCR sequencing was provided by twenty-nine alopecia patients at one to four time points (pre-sensitization, 2, 6 and 24 weeks). Patch testing was done on the upper back using Finn chambers containing 0.01% DPC, and results were scored after 6 days according to International Contact Dermatitis Research Group standards. The patient cohort, mostly female, included alopecia areata with under or over 50% scalp involvement, alopecia totalis and alopecia universalis. Patients additionally received weekly therapeutic DPC doses to the scalp throughout the approximately 25-week study period. Libraries were pooled for sequencing, and per-sample TCR yields varied mainly because of small differences in library volumes within the pool. Blood samples were taken from patients before sensitization (week 0) and at 2, 6 and about 24 weeks after DPC sensitization. Peripheral blood TCR repertoire changes were tracked in vivo in alopecia patients during primary and secondary sensitization to the hapten diphenylcyclopropenone (DPC).

Library preparation used RACE. Sequenced on a NextSeq 500. During library preparation, unique molecular identifiers were attached to individual cDNA molecules so that TCRs could be counted quantitatively and reproducibly. For every blood RNA sample, sequencing covered both the TCR alpha and TCR beta chains. The published analysis was carried out like this. A median of about 89,000 TCRs per sample was observed, with a range of roughly 23,224 to 700,000. The Decombinator software suite was used to annotate V, J and CDR3 in the TCR reads. For PS versus PT1 abundance plots, all samples were subsampled to the same number of TCRs (28,000). TCRs were defined as expanded if absent before sensitization and observed at least eight times at the 2-week time point. TCRdb reran the public reads through fastp at Q25 and MiXCR, keeping productive beta chains. A single entry per CDR3 protein holds the most common genes and DNA from its merged rows. It is TCRdb's table, rather than the study itself, that gives the V and J calls and clone size. This sample comprises around 360,000 distinct CDR3 sequences, about 6% of them detected only once. The ten largest account for approximately 5.4% of the sample.

Broader findings and caveats from the paper: Alopecia, a presumed autoimmune disease, was present in all patients, so the immune response of the patients might differ from that of healthy individuals. Repeated subsampling changed both the strength of the expansion versus patch-test correlation and the threshold at which that correlation became significant. Significantly more large CDR3 similarity clusters were formed by expanded TCRs than by pre-sensitization or healthy control sets, consistent with antigen-driven responses. DPC sensitization did not change the number of TCRs with a frequency above 1 in 1000, and there was no evidence of changes in global repertoire structure. A positive correlation was found between the number of PT1 expanded TCRs and patch test score, with significance reached at thresholds 8, 16 and 32 but not 4.

The time point tag for this specimen amounts to: patch test 2, 6 weeks after DPC sensitization. The treatment or condition label, as the study defines it: therapeutic diphenylcyclopropenone sensitization with weekly scalp DPC. At every patch-test visit, the blood draw took place before the patch test was put on. To be eligible, patients had to be aged 18 to 70, diagnosed with alopecia and judged suitable for DPC therapy, while pregnant patients were excluded. Total RNA was extracted from unfractionated whole blood that had been collected in Tempus Blood RNA tubes. Deletion took 3 bases off V and 1 base off J, with a span of 9 bases between the germline ends. The CDR3 spans 14 residues, from the cysteine through the phenylalanine. The DNA shown is the 42-base CDR3, in frame from base 1. CDR1 DFQATT and CDR2 SNEGSKA are derived from the germline V gene (reference sequence).

This material consisted of whole blood, taken in connection with sensitization to the hapten diphenylcyclopropenone (DPC). Recombination linked TRBV20-1 to TRBJ2-2; no D gene can be assigned with confidence. This TCR came from a woman aged 18-30 years with alopecia areata. Some clones in this sample may be carry-over from other donors' samples. The CDR3 protein: CSASGAVNTGELFF. DNA sequence: TGCAGTGCTAGTGGTGCGGTGAACACCGGGGAGCTGTTTTTT.